The T cell receptor (beta chain) under discussion was sequenced for a study of cytomegalovirus exposure and HLA in healthy donors. There are 14 residues in the CDR3. The V and J ends lost 3 bases and 2 bases respectively, with 10 bases between them. Looked up from germline, CDR1 is SQVTM and CDR2 is ANQGSEA. It was with 60 Vbeta and 13 Jbeta primers that the PCR ran. TCRdb keeps only in-frame clones here, not all; method: immunoSEQ multiplex PCR. The table has approximately 97,000 clones, 81% seen once; the top ten hold roughly 4%. This clonotype was obtained from a woman in her 70s in good health and CMV-seropositive. The sequenced sample consisted of PBMCs. This chain links TRBV29-1 with TRBJ2-2; possibly TRBD1 for D (5 bases). The CDR3 here is CSVDSQGNTGELFF. CDR3 DNA sequence: TGCAGCGTTGATTCGCAGGGCAACACCGGGGAGCTGTTTTTT.